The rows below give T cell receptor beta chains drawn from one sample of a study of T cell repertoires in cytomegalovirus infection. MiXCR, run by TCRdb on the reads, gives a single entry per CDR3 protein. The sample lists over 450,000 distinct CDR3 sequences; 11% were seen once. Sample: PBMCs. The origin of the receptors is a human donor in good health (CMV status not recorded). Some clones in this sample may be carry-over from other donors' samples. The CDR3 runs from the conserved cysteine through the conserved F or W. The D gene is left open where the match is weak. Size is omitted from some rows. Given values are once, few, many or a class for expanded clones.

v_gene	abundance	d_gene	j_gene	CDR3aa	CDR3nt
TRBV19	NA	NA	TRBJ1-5	CASSMSGNQPQHF	TGTGCCAGTAGTATGTCGGGTAATCAGCCCCAGCATTTT
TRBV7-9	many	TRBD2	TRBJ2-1	CASSTSGRPWNEQFF	TGTGCCAGCAGCACAAGCGGGAGACCCTGGAATGAGCAGTTCTTC
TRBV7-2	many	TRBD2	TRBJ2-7	CASSLDPSRPTSGFSYEQYF	TGTGCCAGCAGCTTAGACCCTTCCCGGCCGACTAGCGGGTTCTCCTACGAGCAGTACTTC
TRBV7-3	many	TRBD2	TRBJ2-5	CASSTGLAGGAKYF	TGTGCCAGCAGCACTGGACTAGCGGGGGGGGCGAAGTACTTC
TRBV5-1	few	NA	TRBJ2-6	CASSWGANSGANVLTF	TGCGCCAGCAGTTGGGGTGCCAACTCTGGGGCCAACGTCCTGACTTTC
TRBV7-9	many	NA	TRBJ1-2	CASSSWDGVVHYGYTF	TGTGCCAGCAGCTCGTGGGACGGGGTCGTACACTATGGCTACACCTTC
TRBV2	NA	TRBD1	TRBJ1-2	CASRGDRGMGGYTF	TGTGCCAGCAGGGGGGACAGGGGGATGGGTGGCTACACCTTC
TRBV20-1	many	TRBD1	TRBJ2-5	CSAGGQGGETQYF	TGCAGTGCGGGCGGACAGGGGGGAGAGACCCAGTACTTC
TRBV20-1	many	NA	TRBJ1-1	CSAPSEFF	TGCAGTGCCCCCTCAGAGTTCTTT
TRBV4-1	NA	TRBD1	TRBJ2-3	CASSQVTGTDSRTDTQYF	TGCGCCAGCAGCCAAGTTACTGGGACAGACTCCCGCACAGATACGCAGTATTTT
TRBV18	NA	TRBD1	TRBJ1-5	CASSPDREKPQHF	TGTGCCAGCTCGCCGGACAGGGAGAAGCCCCAGCATTTT
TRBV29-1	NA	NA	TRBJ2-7	CSVVRGRNEQYF	TGCAGCGTTGTTCGGGGGCGGAACGAGCAGTACTTC
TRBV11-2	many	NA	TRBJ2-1	CASSSIWQLYNEQFF	TGTGCCAGCAGCTCCATTTGGCAGCTGTACAATGAGCAGTTCTTC
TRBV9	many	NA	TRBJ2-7	CASSVGAGHEQYF	TGTGCCAGCAGCGTAGGGGCTGGACACGAGCAGTACTTC
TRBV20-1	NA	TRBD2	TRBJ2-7	CSASTSGGYYEQYF	TGCAGTGCTAGCACTAGCGGGGGATACTACGAGCAGTACTTC
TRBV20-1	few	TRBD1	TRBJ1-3	CSVQTGGGNTIYF	TGCAGTGTCCAGACAGGGGGGGGAAACACCATATATTTT
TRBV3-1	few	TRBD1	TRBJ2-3	CASSQAGTAQYF	TGTGCCAGCAGCCAGGCCGGGACAGCGCAGTATTTT
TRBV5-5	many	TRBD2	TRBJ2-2	CASRKGTSGTMNTGELFF	TGTGCCAGCAGAAAGGGGACTAGCGGAACTATGAACACCGGGGAGCTGTTTTTT
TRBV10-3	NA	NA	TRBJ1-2	CAISERTGGYGYTF	TGTGCCATCAGTGAGAGAACAGGAGGCTATGGCTACACCTTC
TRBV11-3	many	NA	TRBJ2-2	CASSFEHSELFF	TGTGCCAGCAGCTTTGAGCATTCGGAGCTGTTTTTT
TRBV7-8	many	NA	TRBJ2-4	CASEPLAKNIQYF	TGTGCCAGCGAACCTTTAGCCAAAAACATTCAGTACTTC
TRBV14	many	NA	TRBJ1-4	CASSPSGHTINEKLFF	TGTGCCAGCAGCCCATCGGGTCATACTATAAATGAAAAACTGTTTTTT
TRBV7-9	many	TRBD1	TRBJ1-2	CASSPRDRGGYTF	TGTGCCAGCAGTCCCCGGGACAGGGGAGGCTACACCTTC
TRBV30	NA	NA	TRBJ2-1	CAWQEAISSYNEQFF	TGTGCCTGGCAAGAAGCGATAAGCTCCTACAATGAGCAGTTCTTC
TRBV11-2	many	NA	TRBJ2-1	CASSLDHSVSPPRYNEQFF	TGTGCCAGCAGCTTAGATCACAGCGTGAGCCCCCCTCGGTACAATGAGCAGTTCTTC
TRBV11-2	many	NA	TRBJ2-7	CASSLGDLLYEQYF	TGTGCCAGCAGCTTGGGGGATCTTCTCTACGAGCAGTACTTC
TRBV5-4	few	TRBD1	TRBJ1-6	CASSHGTEYNSPLHF	TGTGCCAGCAGCCACGGGACAGAGTATAATTCACCCCTCCACTTT
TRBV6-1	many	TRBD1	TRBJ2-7	CASRRDRVHEQYF	TGTGCCAGCAGACGGGACAGGGTCCACGAGCAGTACTTC
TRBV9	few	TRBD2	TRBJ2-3	CASSVAEALAGGPSDTQYF	TGTGCCAGCAGCGTAGCTGAGGCACTAGCGGGAGGGCCCTCAGATACGCAGTATTTT
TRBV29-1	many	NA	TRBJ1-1	CSATLGGSGTEAFF	TGCAGCGCAACCCTGGGGGGTTCCGGGACTGAAGCTTTCTTT
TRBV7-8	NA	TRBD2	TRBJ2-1	CASSLVGRGVYEQFF	TGTGCCAGCAGCTTAGTGGGGCGGGGGGTCTATGAGCAGTTCTTC
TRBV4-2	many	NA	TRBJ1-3	CASSQVPLTSGNTIYF	TGTGCCAGCAGCCAAGTCCCCCTAACGTCTGGAAACACCATATATTTT
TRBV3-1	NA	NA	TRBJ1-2	CASRGGGDGYTF	TGTGCCAGCAGGGGAGGGGGAGATGGCTACACCTTC
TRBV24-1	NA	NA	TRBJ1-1	CATSSYRNTEAFF	TGTGCCACCAGTAGCTACAGGAACACTGAAGCTTTCTTT
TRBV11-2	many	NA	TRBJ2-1	CASSLATRRFF	TGTGCCAGCAGCTTAGCGACAAGACGGTTCTTC
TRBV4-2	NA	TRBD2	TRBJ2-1	CASSQSGRSNYNEQFF	TGTGCCAGCAGCCAAAGCGGGAGGTCCAACTACAATGAGCAGTTCTTC
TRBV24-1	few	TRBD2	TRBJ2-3	CATSESGRTDTQYF	TGTGCCACCAGTGAGAGCGGGAGGACAGATACGCAGTATTTT
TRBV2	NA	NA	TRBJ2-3	CARAGTASTDTQYF	TGTGCCAGGGCCGGGACTGCTAGCACAGATACGCAGTATTTT
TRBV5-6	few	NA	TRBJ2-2	CASSLVGRGTNTGELFF	TGTGCCAGCAGCTTGGTCGGCAGGGGCACGAACACCGGGGAGCTGTTTTTT
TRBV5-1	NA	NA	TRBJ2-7	CASSSDGAEQYF	TGCGCCAGCAGCTCGGACGGGGCAGAGCAGTACTTC
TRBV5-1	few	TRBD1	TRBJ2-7	CASSLATGSSYEQYF	TGCGCCAGCAGCTTGGCGACAGGGTCCTCCTACGAGCAGTACTTC
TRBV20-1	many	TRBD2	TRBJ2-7	CSAGVRGRENQQYF	TGCAGTGCCGGCGTCCGCGGGAGGGAAAACCAGCAGTACTTC
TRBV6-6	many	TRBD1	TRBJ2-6	CASSYSTGIGANVLTF	TGTGCCAGCAGTTACTCGACAGGGATTGGGGCCAACGTCCTGACTTTC
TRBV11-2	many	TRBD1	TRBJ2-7	CASSSTGERTYEQYF	TGTGCCAGCAGCAGTACAGGGGAGAGGACCTACGAGCAGTACTTC
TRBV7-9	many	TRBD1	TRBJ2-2	CASSSLPTGTGFNTGELFF	TGTGCCAGCAGCTCGCTACCGACCGGGACAGGGTTCAACACCGGGGAGCTGTTTTTT
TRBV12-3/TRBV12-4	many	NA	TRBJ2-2	CASRRGRKANTGELFF	TGTGCCAGCAGACGCGGAAGGAAAGCGAACACCGGGGAGCTGTTTTTT
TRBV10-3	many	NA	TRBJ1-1	CAIVRNTEAFF	TGTGCCATCGTTCGGAACACTGAAGCTTTCTTT
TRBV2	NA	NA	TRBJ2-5	CASSGTWETQYF	TGTGCCAGCAGTGGAACCTGGGAGACCCAGTACTTC
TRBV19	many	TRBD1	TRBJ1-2	CASRKTGGYGYTF	TGTGCCAGTAGGAAGACAGGGGGCTATGGCTACACCTTC
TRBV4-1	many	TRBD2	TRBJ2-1	CASSQVGLANNEQFF	TGCGCCAGCAGCCAGGTTGGACTAGCGAACAATGAGCAGTTCTTC
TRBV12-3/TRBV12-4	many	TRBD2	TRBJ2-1	CASSRGEGYNEQFF	TGTGCCAGCAGTCGCGGGGAGGGCTACAATGAGCAGTTCTTC
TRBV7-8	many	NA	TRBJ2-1	CASSLEGTLYNEQFF	TGTGCCAGCAGCTTAGAAGGCACCCTCTACAATGAGCAGTTCTTC
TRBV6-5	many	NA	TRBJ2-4	CASSPRALLGKNIQYF	TGTGCCAGCAGTCCTAGGGCCCTTCTGGGCAAAAACATTCAGTACTTC
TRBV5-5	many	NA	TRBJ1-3	CASSLRPGTPSGNTIYF	TGTGCCAGCAGCTTACGACCCGGGACACCCTCTGGAAACACCATATATTTT
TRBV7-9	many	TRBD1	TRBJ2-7	CASSHGGTGGYEQYF	TGTGCCAGCAGCCACGGGGGGACAGGGGGCTACGAGCAGTACTTC
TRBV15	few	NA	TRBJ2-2	CATSGGRGTGELFF	TGTGCCACCAGCGGCGGAAGGGGCACCGGGGAGCTGTTTTTT
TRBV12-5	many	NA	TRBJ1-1	CASAARWNTEAFF	TGTGCTAGTGCCGCCCGCTGGAACACTGAAGCTTTCTTT
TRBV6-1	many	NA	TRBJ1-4	CASSPGPLEKLFF	TGTGCCAGCAGTCCGGGACCATTGGAAAAACTGTTTTTT
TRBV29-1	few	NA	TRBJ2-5	CSVEDRRGGETQYF	TGCAGCGTTGAAGATCGACGGGGCGGGGAGACCCAGTACTTC